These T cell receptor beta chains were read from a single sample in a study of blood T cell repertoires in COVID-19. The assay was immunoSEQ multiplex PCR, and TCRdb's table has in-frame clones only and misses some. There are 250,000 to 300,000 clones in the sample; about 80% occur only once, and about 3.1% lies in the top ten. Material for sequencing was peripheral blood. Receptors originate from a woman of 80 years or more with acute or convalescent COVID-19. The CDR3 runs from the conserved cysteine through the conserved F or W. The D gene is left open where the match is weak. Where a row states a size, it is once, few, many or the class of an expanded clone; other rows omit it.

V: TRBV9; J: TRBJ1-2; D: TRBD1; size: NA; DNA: TGTGCCAGCAGCGTCCAGGTACAGGGGATCTATGGCTACACCTTC; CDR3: CASSVQVQGIYGYTF
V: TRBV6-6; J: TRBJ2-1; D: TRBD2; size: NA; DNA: TGTGCCAGCAGCGGAAGGTTGGGACTAGCGGGAGGGCGAGACTCCTACAATGAGCAGTTCTTC; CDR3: CASSGRLGLAGGRDSYNEQFF
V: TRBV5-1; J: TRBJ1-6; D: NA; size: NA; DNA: TGCGCCAGCAGTGAGGGAGGTGACGGTTCACCCCTCCACTTT; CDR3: CASSEGGDGSPLHF
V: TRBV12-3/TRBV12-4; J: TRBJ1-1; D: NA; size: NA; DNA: TGTGCCAGCAGTTTAAGTGGGGGCCCTGAAGCTTTCTTT; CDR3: CASSLSGGPEAFF
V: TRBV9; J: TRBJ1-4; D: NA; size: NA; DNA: TGTGCCAGCAGCGTAGGGTCAGTTAATGAAAAACTGTTTTTT; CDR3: CASSVGSVNEKLFF
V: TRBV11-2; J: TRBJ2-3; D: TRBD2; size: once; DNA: TGTGCCAGCAGACAACCTAGCGGGAGCACAGATACGCAGTATTTT; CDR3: CASRQPSGSTDTQYF
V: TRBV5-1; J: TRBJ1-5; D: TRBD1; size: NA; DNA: TGCGCCAGCAGCTTGGACTCGACAGGGGGCAATCAGCCCCAGCATTTT; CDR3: CASSLDSTGGNQPQHF
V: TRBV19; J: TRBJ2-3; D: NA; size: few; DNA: TGTGCCAGTAGTAACTCTTTCACAGATACGCAGTATTTT; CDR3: CASSNSFTDTQYF
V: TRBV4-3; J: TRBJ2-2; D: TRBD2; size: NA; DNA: TGCGCCAGCAGCCAAGATAGACTAGCTAGCGGGGAGCTGTTTTTT; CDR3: CASSQDRLASGELFF
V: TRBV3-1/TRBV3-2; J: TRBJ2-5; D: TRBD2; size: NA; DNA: TGTGCCAGCAGCCAAGTAGTGGCGGGAGGGATCTCCGGAGAGACCCAGTACTTC; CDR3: CASSQVVAGGISGETQYF
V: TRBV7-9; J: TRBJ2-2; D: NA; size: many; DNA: TGTGCCAGCAGCGCTACGCGACATCCGACCGGGGAGCTGTTTTTT; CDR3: CASSATRHPTGELFF
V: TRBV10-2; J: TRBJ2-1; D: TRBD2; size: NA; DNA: TGCGCCAGCAGTGGGGGACAAGCGGGAGCGGGTGAGCAGTTCTTC; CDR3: CASSGGQAGAGEQFF
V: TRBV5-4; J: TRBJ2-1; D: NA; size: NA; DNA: TGTGCCAGCAGCCCCCGAGCGGTAGGAAGCTACAATGAGCAGTTCTTC; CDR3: CASSPRAVGSYNEQFF
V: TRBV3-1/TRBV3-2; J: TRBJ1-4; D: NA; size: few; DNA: TGTGCCAGCAGCCAAGCAGGGATCAGTGGTGAAAAACTGTTTTTT; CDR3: CASSQAGISGEKLFF
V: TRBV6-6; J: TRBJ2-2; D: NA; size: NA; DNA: TGTGCCAGCAGTTTAACCGGGGAGCTGTTTTTT; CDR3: CASSLTGELFF
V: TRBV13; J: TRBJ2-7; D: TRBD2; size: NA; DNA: TGTGCCAGCAGCTCCCACGTAGCGGGGGGTGAGTACGAGCAGTACTTC; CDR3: CASSSHVAGGEYEQYF